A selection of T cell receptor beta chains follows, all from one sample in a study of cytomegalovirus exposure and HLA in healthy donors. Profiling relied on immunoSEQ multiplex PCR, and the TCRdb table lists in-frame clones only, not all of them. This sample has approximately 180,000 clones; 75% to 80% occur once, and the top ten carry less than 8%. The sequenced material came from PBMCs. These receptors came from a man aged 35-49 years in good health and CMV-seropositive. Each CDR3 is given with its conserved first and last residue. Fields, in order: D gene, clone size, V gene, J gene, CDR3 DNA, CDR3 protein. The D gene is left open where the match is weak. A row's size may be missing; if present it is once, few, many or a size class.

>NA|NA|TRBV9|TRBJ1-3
TGTGCCAGCAGCGTAGGAACACGGAGCTCTGGAAACACCATATATTTT
CASSVGTRSSGNTIYF
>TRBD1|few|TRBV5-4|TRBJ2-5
TGTGCCAGCAGCGGGCCAGGGGACAGGGCGAAACAGACCCAGTACTTC
CASSGPGDRAKQTQYF
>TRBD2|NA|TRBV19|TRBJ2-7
TGTGCCAGTAGTATTCTAGCGGGAGGAACCTACGAGCAGTACTTC
CASSILAGGTYEQYF
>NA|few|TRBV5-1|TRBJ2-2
TGCGCCAGCAGCTTTGGCGGGAAAACCGGGGAGCTGTTTTTT
CASSFGGKTGELFF
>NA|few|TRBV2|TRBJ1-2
TGTGCCAGCAGCGGACAGCCGAACTATGGCTACACCTTC
CASSGQPNYGYTF
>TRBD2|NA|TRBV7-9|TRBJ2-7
TGTGCCAGCAGCTTAGTAGGTAGCGGGAGAGACATCTACGAGCAGTACTTC
CASSLVGSGRDIYEQYF
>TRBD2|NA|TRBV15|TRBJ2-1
TGTGCCACCAGCAGAGACCCTAGCGGGACGAGGGGGAAGCAGTTCTTC
CATSRDPSGTRGKQFF
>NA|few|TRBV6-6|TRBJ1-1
TGTGCCAGCAGTTCCCAACAGCTTCCCATGAACACTGAAGCTTTCTTT
CASSSQQLPMNTEAFF
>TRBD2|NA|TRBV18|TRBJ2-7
TGTGCCAGCTCAGACTATGCTAGCGGGCTGGGATCCTACGAGCAGTACTTC
CASSDYASGLGSYEQYF
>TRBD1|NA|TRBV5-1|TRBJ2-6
TGCGCCAGCGAGGACAGGGCTGGGGCCAACGTCCTGACTTTC
CASEDRAGANVLTF
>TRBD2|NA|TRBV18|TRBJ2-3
TGTGCCAGCTCACCCGGACTAGCGGGAGCAGATACGCAGTATTTT
CASSPGLAGADTQYF
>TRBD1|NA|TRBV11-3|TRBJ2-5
TGTGCCAGCAGCTTGGGACAGGGCCAAGAGACCCAGTACTTC
CASSLGQGQETQYF
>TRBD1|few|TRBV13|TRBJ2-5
TGTGCCAGCAGGAAGACGACAGGGTTGGAGACCCAGTACTTC
CASRKTTGLETQYF
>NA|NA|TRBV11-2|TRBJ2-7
TGTGCCAGCAGCCTGACTCCTGAGCCTTACGAGCAGTACTTC
CASSLTPEPYEQYF
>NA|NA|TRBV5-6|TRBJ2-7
TGTGCCAGCAGCCCAGACCCGGCAGGGGTTAACGAGCAGTACTTC
CASSPDPAGVNEQYF
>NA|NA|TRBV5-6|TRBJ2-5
TGTGCCAGCAGCCCCCAACGCGGTGAGACCCAGTACTTC
CASSPQRGETQYF
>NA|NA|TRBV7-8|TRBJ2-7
TGTGCCAGCAGCCCCGACAGAGGAAGGCCCTACGAGCAGTACTTC
CASSPDRGRPYEQYF
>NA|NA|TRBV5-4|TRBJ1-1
TGTGCCAGCAGCTTGGGAGGTTCCCCCCACACTGAAGCTTTCTTT
CASSLGGSPHTEAFF